The sample holds a few counts of the clone carrying this T cell receptor beta chain. Patients affected by ophthalmopathy presented a Clinical Activity Score of at least 3, a NOSPECS grade of at least 4, and disease duration below 3 months. Orbital computed tomography, thyroid ultrasound, serum thyroxine and TRAb, and clinical symptoms together informed the diagnoses. The sample originates from a study of T cells in Graves' hyperthyroidism and ophthalmopathy. From RNA transcripts, TCR beta CDR3 regions were amplified. During a first-round RT-PCR of the TCR CDR3, the HTBI primer set was used. Using its own MiXCR run on the multiplex PCR reads, TCRdb lists one record per CDR3 protein. Of over 350,000 distinct CDR3 sequences in the sample, about 18% were seen once. Germline V gives CDR1 MGHRA, CDR2 YSYEKL. The V gene lost 6 bases and the J gene lost 7 bases, with 18 bases spanning the gap. This CDR3 has 14 residues.

This clonotype was obtained from a man between 18 and 35 years old with Graves' ophthalmopathy. Sequences were obtained from blood. This chain connects TRBV4-1 to TRBJ1-1, with D possibly TRBD1 on 5 matching bases. CDR3 protein: CASSHPLGQGEAFF. DNA for the CDR3: TGCGCCAGCAGTCATCCTCTTGGGCAGGGTGAAGCTTTCTTT.